This T cell receptor beta chain stems from a study of blood T cell repertoires in COVID-19 (dated by TCRdb to 2020 to 2022). As for the study more broadly: Collaborator samples came from the United States, Italy and Spain and covered acute and convalescent phases of COVID-19. The material from the prospective study consisted of cDNA or gDNA derived from T cells, B-cell-depleted T cells, or PBMCs. Subjects who had been exposed to COVID-19, were actively infected with it, or had recovered from it provided the deeply sampled blood TCRbeta repertoires that made up the dataset. The repertoires were released in a freely available public database meant as a resource for research on the immune response to SARS-CoV-2. The samples were drawn from two sources: the first 160 participants of the ongoing ImmuneRACE study, and 1,000 to 1,500 subjects contributed by 6 global collaborators. Sample metadata almost always included a de-identified subject ID, COVID-19 status, age in years and sex. Where available, HLA class I and class II types were obtained from metadata supplied by the sample provider rather than from assay-based typing.

Overall study results and their limits: The amount of clinical and demographic metadata varied by source and participant and was provided uncurated.

As concerns this clone: The antigen this receptor binds is unknown. No much larger clonotype is one base removed from it; base qualities were not supplied.

CDR1 is given as MDHEN and CDR2 as SYDVKM, both from the germline V gene. V is pruned by 6 bases and J by 5 bases, leaving 8 bases of the junction without a gene match. From its cysteine to its phenylalanine, the CDR3 spans 14 amino acids. Only the CDR3 DNA stays, 42 bases, in frame from base 1. One collaborating source in Seattle enrolled patients during active infection and followed them longitudinally through the course of disease. Collaborating institutions collected whole blood in K2EDTA tubes following their own protocols. For TCRbeta analysis, collaborators shipped samples as frozen whole blood, isolated PBMCs, or DNA extracted from either of those sample types. The immunoSEQ Assay, a bias-controlled multiplex PCR, was used to amplify TCRbeta CDR3 regions from genomic DNA. Regarding the original processing steps: The number of nucleated cells in each sample was estimated by amplification of reference gene primers within the assay. To quantify the absolute abundance of each unique TCRbeta CDR3 rearrangement, sequence reads were collapsed and filtered. For each sample, productive Simpson clonality was calculated as the square root of Simpson's diversity index across productive rearrangements. As stored in TCRdb, this immuneACCESS dataset retains in-frame rearrangements with V and J assigned. A fraction of the clones does not appear; measured against another copy, unresolved V genes explain less than half of the discrepancy, and the remainder lacks a known reason. The V and J calls and clone size come from that table; D and trimming were worked out from the DNA. The table for this sample lists around 280,000 clones; almost 90% of them were counted only once. Around 11% of the sample comes from the top ten.

The rearranged segments are TRBV28 and TRBJ2-5, with TRBD1 identical over 8 junction bases. This sequence was found in a woman in her twenties or thirties with COVID-19, enrolled during active disease. Specimen: peripheral blood. The CDR3 protein: CASSLDRVLETQYF. The nucleotide sequence is given as TGTGCCAGCAGCTTGGACAGGGTGCTGGAGACCCAGTACTTC.